These 10 T cell receptor beta chains were sequenced from one sample in a study of STAT3 mutations in large granular lymphocyte leukemia. Findings and limits, study-wide: In T-cell large granular lymphocyte leukemia, about half of patients showed multiple immunodominant subclonotypes.

The table came from immunoSEQ multiplex PCR; TCRdb's copy has only in-frame clones and leaves some out. The sample holds roughly 25,000 clones, around 93% seen once. Antigens of these TCRs are unknown. Sequencing used peripheral blood mononuclear cells. The receptors stem from a middle-aged man with T-cell large granular lymphocyte leukemia. Some clones in this sample may be carry-over from other donors' samples.

This sequence joins TRBV9 and TRBJ1-1; D gene unclear. From germline, CDR1 is SGDLS and CDR2 YYNGEE. V lost 0 bases to trimming and J lost 1 base, with 7 bases between them. The CDR3 is made up of 14 amino acids. The CDR3 DNA reads as TGTGCCAGCAGCGTAGGGGTAGGGAACACTGAAGCTTTCTTT. Residues: CASSVGVGNTEAFF.

The chain joins TRBV6-1 to TRBJ1-5; 10 bases are shared with TRBD1. This CDR3 region has 15 residues. Germline V gene data show CDR1 as MNHNS and CDR2 as SASEGT. V lost 4 bases, J lost 5 bases, and 5 bases stayed unmatched. The CDR3 DNA follows: TGTGCCAGCAGTGGGACAGGGGGGGGCTATCAGCCCCAGCATTTT. This translates into CASSGTGGGYQPQHF.

The rearrangement links TRBV19 to TRBJ2-1, with 10 bases matching TRBD1. V gave up 10 bases and J gave up 3 bases; unmatched junction bases: 9. The germline V gene has CDR1 LNHDA and CDR2 SQIVND (reference sequence). The length of the CDR3 is 15 residues. Written as DNA, the CDR3 is TGTGCCACTTCCGTTGGGACAGGGGACTACAATGAGCAGTTCTTC. The encoded protein is CATSVGTGDYNEQFF. Filled out from reference TRBV19 and TRBJ2-1, the complete variable domain reads DGGITQSPKYLFRKEGQNVTLSCEQNLNHDAMYWYRQDPGQGLRLIYYSQIVNDFQKGDIAEGYSVSREKKESFPLTVTSAQKNPTAFYLCATSVGTGDYNEQFFGPGTRLTVL.

The chain links TRBV5-4 to TRBJ2-5, with 8 positions matching TRBD2. The CDR3 is made up of 15 amino acids. Germline V CDR1 and CDR2: SGHNT, YYREEE (reference sequence). V shed 2 bases and J 5 bases; nucleotides not matched to a gene: 8. CDR3: CASSFTAGVGETQYF. DNA for the CDR3: TGTGCCAGCAGCTTCACAGCGGGGGTTGGGGAGACCCAGTACTTC.

This clone showed up just a few times. The gene calls are TRBV5-6 and TRBJ1-2; D unclear. The germline V gene encodes CDR1 SGHDT and CDR2 YYEEEE. The germline V and J ends were trimmed by 5 bases and 6 bases, with 17 bases remaining between them. The length of the CDR3 is 14 residues. CDR3 coding DNA: TGTGCCAGCAGAATGACTGGACCTAGGGATGGCTACACCTTC. Its translation: CASRMTGPRDGYTF.

The chain employs TRBV6-6 and TRBJ1-2, with a weak D call TRBD1 (5 bases). The CDR3 covers 13 residues. In germline, CDR1 is MNHNY, CDR2 SVGAGI (reference sequence). The V gene lost 2 bases and the J gene lost 4 bases, with 8 bases spanning the gap. The CDR3 here is CASSYGTVYGYTF. The CDR3 nucleotides read TGTGCCAGCAGTTACGGGACCGTCTATGGCTACACCTTC.

This clone was recorded only once. This chain uses TRBV5-1 with TRBJ1-2; no clear D. V was clipped by 3 bases and J by 0 bases, with 15 bases between them. This CDR3 contains 16 residues. Germline CDR1 SGHRS, CDR2 YFSETQ. CDR3 sequence reads: CASSWASPTSNYGYTF. For the CDR3, the DNA is TGCGCCAGCAGCTGGGCCAGCCCGACCTCTAACTATGGCTACACCTTC.

V usage is TRBV5-1 and J usage is TRBJ2-5; 9 bases align to TRBD2. Germline CDR1 and CDR2: SGHRS and YFSETQ. This CDR3 spans 15 amino acids. J lost 5 bases, V lost 2 bases, and 7 bases had no gene match. CDR3 DNA: TGCGCCAGCAGCTTAATTAGCGGGGGAAGGGAGACCCAGTACTTC. Translated, it gives CASSLISGGRETQYF.

The rearrangement uses TRBV18 and TRBJ1-1; no definite D call. Germline CDR1 reads KGHSH; CDR2 reads LQKENI. Deletions cut 0 bases from V and 1 base from J, with 9 bases between. This CDR3 has 15 residues. The CDR3 spells CASSPPNSQNTEAFF. The CDR3 DNA is TGTGCCAGCTCACCACCGAACAGCCAGAACACTGAAGCTTTCTTT.

The chain carries TRBV11-2 and TRBJ1-2; D not resolved. Germline V CDR1 and CDR2: SGHAT, FQNNGV. This CDR3 region has 13 residues. The V and J ends lost 0 bases and 6 bases respectively, with 8 bases between them. The CDR3 protein is CASSLDQVHGYTF. CDR3 nucleotide sequence: TGTGCCAGCAGCTTAGACCAGGTCCATGGCTACACCTTC.